A single sample gave rise to the 8 T cell receptor beta chains below, sequenced in a study of CD8 T cells in Susac syndrome. Reverse transcription used about 0.5 to 1 ug RNA and random hexamers. TCRdb recomputed calls from the immunoSEQ multiplex PCR reads with MiXCR, one row per CDR3 protein. In the table there are a few hundred thousand distinct CDR3 sequences, 95% of which are singletons. The specimen sequenced was CD4+ T cells from PBMCs. These receptors were taken from a human donor with multiple sclerosis.

The J gene is TRBJ1-4, the V gene TRBV6-1, with D possibly being TRBD1 (5 bases). Trimming took off 1 base at V and 7 bases at J, with 10 bases between the two ends. The CDR3 has 14 residues. Germline V gene sequence: CDR1 MNHNS, CDR2 SASEGT. The CDR3 protein is CASSEDPRVEKLFF. CDR3 coding DNA: TGTGCCAGCAGTGAAGATCCCAGGGTTGAAAAACTGTTTTTT.

The chain uses TRBV2 and TRBJ2-3; 10 bases agree with TRBD2. This CDR3 has 16 amino acids. CDR1 is SNHLY and CDR2 is FYNNEI in the germline V gene. The J segment lost 5 bases and the V segment lost 3 bases, leaving 8 bases of the junction unmatched. CDR3 region: CASSDSWIAGGDTQYF. CDR3 DNA: TGTGCCAGCAGTGATAGTTGGATAGCGGGAGGAGATACGCAGTATTTT.

The chain is built from TRBV18 and TRBJ2-3, with D hard to call. Germline CDR1 reads KGHSH; CDR2 reads LQKENI. The CDR3 covers 13 residues. With 3 bases removed from V and 2 bases from J, the gap between germline ends came to 6 bases. CDR3 amino acids: CASSPYTTDTQYF. CDR3 in DNA: TGTGCCAGCTCACCCTACACCACAGATACGCAGTATTTT.

CDR3: CSVELRGITDTQYF. DNA for the CDR3: TGCAGCGTTGAACTGAGGGGAATCACAGATACGCAGTATTTT. The chain uses TRBV29-1 and TRBJ2-3, with D possibly called TRBD1 or TRBD2 (5 bases each). CDR1 and CDR2 from the germline V gene are SQVTM and ANQGSEA. The CDR3 spans 14 residues. The V and J ends lost 2 bases and 2 bases respectively, with 11 bases between them.

The chain has TRBV7-2 and TRBJ2-1, with TRBD2 matching 12 bases. With 5 bases clipped from V and 4 bases from J, the junction kept 12 bases outside the gene matches. CDR1 SGHTA and CDR2 FQGNSA come from the germline V gene. The CDR3 is 18 residues long. The CDR3 loop is CASSHPTRLAGAYNEQFF. In nucleotides, the CDR3 is TGTGCCAGCAGCCACCCAACCCGACTAGCGGGAGCGTACAATGAGCAGTTCTTC.

This rearrangement joins TRBV3-1 to TRBJ2-1; D gene unclear. V shed 0 bases and J shed 6 bases, with 9 bases lying between them. Germline lookup yields CDR1 LGHDT and CDR2 YNNKEL (reference sequence). This CDR3 is built from 14 residues. In nucleotides, the CDR3 is TGTGCCAGCAGCCAAGAGTTAAGCCCCAATGAGCAGTTCTTC. Protein: CASSQELSPNEQFF.

The chain employs TRBV27 and TRBJ1-6; 9 bases agree with TRBD1. Germline CDR1 and CDR2: MNHEY and SMNVEV (reference sequence). The J segment lost 9 bases and the V segment lost 6 bases, leaving 12 bases of the junction unmatched. There are 16 residues in the CDR3. CDR3 nucleotides: TGTGCCAGCAGCCCTCGCCAACAGGGGGCGAGTTCACCCCTCCACTTT. It is translated as CASSPRQQGASSPLHF.

The J gene is TRBJ2-1, the V gene TRBV5-1, with a tentative D call TRBD2 (5 bases). The CDR3 sequence is 13 residues long. V lost 0 bases, J lost 7 bases, and 8 bases lay in between. Germline V gives CDR1 SGHRS, CDR2 YFSETQ. Here the CDR3 reads CASSLVPGNEQFF. DNA for the CDR3: TGCGCCAGCAGCTTGGTCCCGGGGAATGAGCAGTTCTTC.